This TCR beta chain was recovered during a study of tumor and adjacent non-tumor tissue in lung cancer. Study-level background: Samples averaged approximately 4.2 million productive TCRbeta reads each.

Germline CDR1 reads LGHNA; CDR2 reads YNFKEQ. The CDR3 extends over 16 amino acids. This sample's RNA came from whole unsorted tissue. This non-tumor lung sample came from over 3 cm beyond the tumor edge. Concerning this clonotype: This is likely a read error, given that the CDR3 carries no conserved phenylalanine or tryptophan at its end.

Three rounds of nested PCR, following a modified ARM-PCR protocol, produced the TCRbeta library. TCRdb passed the multiplex PCR reads through MiXCR, listing each CDR3 protein once. The repertoire holds more than 75,000 distinct CDR3 sequences, with 75% to 85% as singletons. The chain joins TRBV4-2 to TRBJ2-2; a possible D gene is TRBD2 (5 bases). This sequence originates from a man in his sixties with small cell lung cancer. Sequenced sample: distant non-tumor lung tissue. Here the CDR3 reads CASSHDLRADTRELFS. The CDR3, as DNA: TGTGCCAGCAGCCATGATCTGAGGGCCGACACCAGGGAGCTGTTTTCT.